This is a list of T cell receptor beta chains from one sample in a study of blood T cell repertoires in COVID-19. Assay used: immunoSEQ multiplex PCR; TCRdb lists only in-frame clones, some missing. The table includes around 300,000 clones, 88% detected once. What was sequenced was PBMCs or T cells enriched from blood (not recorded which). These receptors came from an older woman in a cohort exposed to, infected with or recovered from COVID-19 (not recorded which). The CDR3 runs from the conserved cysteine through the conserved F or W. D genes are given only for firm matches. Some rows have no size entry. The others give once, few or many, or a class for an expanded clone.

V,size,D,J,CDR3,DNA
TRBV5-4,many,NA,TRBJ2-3,CASSLGRGFTDTQYF,TGTGCCAGCAGCTTAGGGCGGGGTTTCACAGATACGCAGTATTTT
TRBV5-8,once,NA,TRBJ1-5,CASSLEGGGISSQPQHF,TGTGCCAGCAGCTTGGAAGGAGGTGGAATTTCTAGTCAGCCCCAGCATTTT
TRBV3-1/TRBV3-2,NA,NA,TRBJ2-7,CASSRTLFEQYF,TGTGCCAGCAGCCGGACTCTTTTCGAGCAGTACTTC
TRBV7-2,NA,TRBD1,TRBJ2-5,CASSWAQGSETQYF,TGTGCCAGCAGCTGGGCACAGGGGTCGGAGACCCAGTACTTC
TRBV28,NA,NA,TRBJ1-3,CASTGQSGHAGNTIYF,TGTGCCAGCACCGGACAGTCGGGACACGCTGGAAACACCATATATTTT
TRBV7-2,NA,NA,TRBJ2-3,CASSLGLFTDTQYF,TGTGCCAGCAGCTTAGGACTTTTCACAGATACGCAGTATTTT
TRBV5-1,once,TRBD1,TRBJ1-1,CASRITGTGNTEAFF,TGCGCCAGCAGGATCACAGGGACAGGGAACACTGAAGCTTTCTTT
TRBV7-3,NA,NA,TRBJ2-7,CASSLLQMYEQYF,TGTGCCAGCAGCTTACTCCAGATGTACGAGCAGTACTTC
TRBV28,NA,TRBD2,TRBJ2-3,CASSLAGEADTQYF,TGTGCCAGCAGTTTAGCGGGAGAAGCAGATACGCAGTATTTT
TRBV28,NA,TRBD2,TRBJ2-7,CASSPTSGRSEQYF,TGTGCCAGCAGCCCTACTAGCGGGAGATCCGAGCAGTACTTC
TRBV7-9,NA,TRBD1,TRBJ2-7,CASSEGSLGQGSYEQYF,TGTGCCAGCAGCGAGGGTAGCCTCGGACAGGGATCTTACGAGCAGTACTTC
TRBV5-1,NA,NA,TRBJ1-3,CASSLQARHSGNTIYF,TGCGCCAGCAGCTTGCAGGCCAGACACTCTGGAAACACCATATATTTT
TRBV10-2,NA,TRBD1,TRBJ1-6,CASRTLTGGPWVPYNSPLHF,TGCGCCAGCCGGACCTTGACAGGGGGCCCATGGGTCCCCTATAATTCACCCCTCCACTTT
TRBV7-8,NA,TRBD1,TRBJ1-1,CASSVTGGNTEAFF,TGTGCCAGCAGCGTGACAGGGGGCAACACTGAAGCTTTCTTT